The T cell receptor (beta chain) described here comes from a study of blood T cells in healthy people across ages. This clonotype was observed many times. The antigen remains undetermined. The second PCR ran roughly 7 to 12 cycles with a sample-barcoded 5' primer and J-beta primers. TCRdb reanalysed the 5' RACE reads using MiXCR and keeps one entry per CDR3 protein. The profile shows 1.5 million or so distinct CDR3 sequences, approximately 39% of them singletons. Whole-study results and caveats: PBMCs that were unsorted prevented a conclusive naive versus antigen-experienced comparison. In long-lived donors, naive CD4+ cell counts and diversity exceeded those of aged donors. Across the age range, TCR beta diversity per million T cells fell in a roughly linear way.

The germline CDR1 and CDR2 sequences are MNHNY and SVGAGI (reference sequence). The CDR3 spans 15 residues. Losses at the gene ends were 8 bases for V and 4 bases for J; bases not matched to a gene: 7. The chain uses TRBV6-6 and TRBJ2-1, with 11 bases fitting TRBD2. Source material: blood. This receptor was taken from a woman under 30 in good health. In nucleotides, the CDR3 is TGTGCCAGCTCGAAGGGACTAGCGGTTTACAATGAGCAGTTCTTC. It encodes CASSKGLAVYNEQFF.